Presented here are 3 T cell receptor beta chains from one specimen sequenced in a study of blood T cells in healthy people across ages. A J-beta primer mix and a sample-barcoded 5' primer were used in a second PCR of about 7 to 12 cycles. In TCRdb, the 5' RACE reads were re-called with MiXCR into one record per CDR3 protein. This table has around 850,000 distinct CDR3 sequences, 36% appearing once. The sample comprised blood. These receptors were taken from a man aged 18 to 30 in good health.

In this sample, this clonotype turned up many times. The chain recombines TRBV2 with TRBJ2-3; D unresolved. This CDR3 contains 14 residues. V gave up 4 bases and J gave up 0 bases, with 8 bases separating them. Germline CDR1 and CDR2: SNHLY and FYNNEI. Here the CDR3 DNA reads TGTGCCAGCAGTGCGGACGGCAGCACAGATACGCAGTATTTT. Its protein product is CASSADGSTDTQYF.

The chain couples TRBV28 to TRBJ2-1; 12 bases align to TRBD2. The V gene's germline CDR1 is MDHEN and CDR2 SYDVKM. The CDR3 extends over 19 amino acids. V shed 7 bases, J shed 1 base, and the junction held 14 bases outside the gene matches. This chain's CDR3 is CASNLLRLAGAHSYNEQFF. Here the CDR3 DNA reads TGTGCCAGCAATCTTCTGAGACTAGCGGGGGCTCATTCCTACAATGAGCAGTTCTTC.

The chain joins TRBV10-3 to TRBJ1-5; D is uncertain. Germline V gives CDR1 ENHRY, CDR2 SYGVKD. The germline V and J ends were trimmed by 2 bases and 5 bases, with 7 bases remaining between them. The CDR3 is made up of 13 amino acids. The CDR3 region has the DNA TGTGCCATCAGTGAGGCCTCTGATCAGCCCCAGCATTTT. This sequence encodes CAISEASDQPQHF.